The present T cell receptor beta chain was sequenced within a study of tumor and adjacent non-tumor tissue in lung cancer. On the study more broadly: The patients, roughly 10 men and five or six women, were about 30 to 85 with stage I to III disease. Samples averaged approximately 4.2 million productive TCRbeta reads each. Study-wide results and limits: Tumor TCR diversity, when higher, was linked to shorter survival. In normal lung, the top 100 clones were significantly more dominant than in tumor.

This sample's RNA came from whole unsorted tissue. The library came from three nested PCR rounds adapted from ARM-PCR protocols. A single record per CDR3 protein comes from TCRdb applying MiXCR to the multiplex PCR reads. This sample has 70,000 to 90,000 distinct CDR3 sequences; around 77% occur once, and the top ten carry less than 15%. This clonotype was seen ten or more times. The target antigen is unknown. Germline assignment: CDR1 MNHNS and CDR2 SASEGT. The germline V and J ends were trimmed by 1 base and 4 bases, with 14 bases remaining between them. The CDR3 is made up of 16 amino acids. The chain joins TRBV6-1 to TRBJ1-3; D gene unclear. The sample consisted of lung tumor tissue. This TCR came from a woman aged 45-65 years with non-small cell lung cancer. The CDR3 DNA sequence: TGTGCCAGCAGTGAAGAATTGGAACTCCCGGGAAACACCATATATTTT. Translating gives CASSEELELPGNTIYF.